This note documents a single TCR beta chain sequence. Its antigen remains unknown. Germline CDR1 is SQVTM and CDR2 is ANQGSEA. Trimming took 7 bases from V and 2 from J; bases not matched to a gene: 6. The length of the CDR3 is 13 residues. This sample stems from a study of CD8 T cells in ankylosing spondylitis. Whole-study findings and limits: Within peripheral blood, clones linked to disease were CD8+ and relatively rare.

Each CDR3 protein is one row after TCRdb ran MiXCR on the 5' RACE reads. The sample consists of 200,000 to 300,000 distinct CDR3 sequences, about 24% of them appearing once. Sequenced input: blood, either unsorted or a sorted T cell fraction (not recorded which). V gene TRBV29-1 combines with J gene TRBJ2-5, with 8 positions matching TRBD1. The sequence was obtained from a male donor with ankylosing spondylitis or in good health (not recorded which). The chain's CDR3 is CSGGQAPQETQYF. The DNA of the CDR3 is TGCAGCGGGGGACAGGCGCCACAAGAGACCCAGTACTTC.